Below, one TCR beta chain is given with its context. Its antigen is still unknown. No much larger clone exists at a distance of one base, and base qualities are not known. The collaborating institutions used their own protocols to collect whole blood in K2EDTA tubes. For TCRbeta analysis, collaborators shipped samples as frozen whole blood, isolated PBMCs, or DNA extracted from either of those sample types. The data are from a study of blood T cell repertoires in COVID-19 (TCRdb year 2020). In the study overall: Samples from collaborators originated in the United States, Italy and Spain and spanned both the acute and convalescent phases of COVID-19. The material from the prospective study consisted of cDNA or gDNA derived from T cells, B-cell-depleted T cells, or PBMCs. Subjects who had been exposed to COVID-19, were actively infected with it, or had recovered from it provided the deeply sampled blood TCRbeta repertoires that made up the dataset. The repertoires were made available in a free public database intended to serve as a resource for research on the immune response to SARS-CoV-2. The samples were drawn from the first 160 participants of the ongoing ImmuneRACE study and from 950 to 1,500 subjects provided by 6 global collaborators. The sample metadata nearly always contained a de-identified subject ID, COVID-19 status, age in years and sex. HLA class I and class II types, where available, came from metadata supplied by the sample provider rather than from assay-based typing.

The immunoSEQ Assay, a bias-controlled multiplex PCR, was used to amplify TCRbeta CDR3 regions from genomic DNA. Per the authors' processing: Nucleated cell counts per sample were estimated from amplification of reference gene primers within the assay. Sequence reads were collapsed and filtered to measure the absolute abundance of every unique TCRbeta CDR3 rearrangement. For each sample, productive Simpson clonality was calculated as the square root of Simpson's diversity index across productive rearrangements. TCRdb took over this immuneACCESS table, retaining in-frame rearrangements with V and J assigned. Such tables are incomplete; in checked studies, under half of the missing clones stem from an unresolved V gene, and the remainder is unexplained. V and J calls and clone size follow that table, whereas D and trimming were derived from the DNA. This sample comprises fewer than 70,000 clones, about 86% of them detected only once. 12% of the sample is taken by the ten largest.

Counted from cysteine to phenylalanine, this CDR3 has 17 amino acids. Here the CDR3 DNA is all that survives: 51 bases in frame from base 1. Trimming removed 7 bases from V and 0 bases from J; the gene matches leave 10 bases unexplained. Reading the germline V gene gives CDR1 MDHEN and CDR2 SYDVKM. General findings and caveats noted by the study authors: Clinical and demographic metadata were provided uncurated, with the amount varying by source and participant.

The receptor was isolated from a human donor in a cohort sampled during active COVID-19. The receptor chain draws on TRBV28 and TRBJ1-2; TRBD1 lines up with 11 middle nucleotides. Material for sequencing was peripheral blood. The CDR3: CASTRGGTGGTNYGYTF. The nucleotide sequence is TGTGCCAGCACAAGGGGAGGGACAGGGGGTACTAACTATGGCTACACCTTC.